The rows below give T cell receptor beta chains drawn from one sample of a study of Tregs in tolerant kidney transplant recipients. TCRdb keeps only in-frame clones here, not all; method: immunoSEQ multiplex PCR. The sample consists of 68,000 or so clones, roughly 84% of them appearing once. The sequenced sample was CD4+ T cells from blood. The receptor source for this set is a human donor in good health. Both conserved end residues are part of each CDR3. Each record gives: V gene, D gene, J gene, CDR3 protein, CDR3 DNA. A D gene is named only where the DNA matches it firmly.

>TRBV27|-|TRBJ2-1
CASSPGQINYNEQFF
TGTGCCAGCAGCCCTGGACAGATTAACTACAATGAGCAGTTCTTC
>TRBV29-1|TRBD1|TRBJ2-6
CSVRGQGNSGANVLTF
TGCAGCGTTAGGGGACAGGGGAACTCTGGGGCCAACGTCCTGACTTTC
>TRBV6-1|-|TRBJ1-2
CASRDLGGYTF
TGTGCCAGCAGAGATCTGGGTGGCTACACCTTC
>TRBV30|TRBD2|TRBJ2-3
CAWSPTSGRADTQYF
TGTGCCTGGAGCCCGACTAGCGGGCGGGCAGATACGCAGTATTTT
>TRBV9|TRBD2|TRBJ2-1
CASSVASSGRAGEQFF
TGTGCCAGCAGCGTAGCTTCTAGCGGGAGGGCCGGTGAGCAGTTCTTC
>TRBV6-5|TRBD1|TRBJ1-3
CASSYNRGSGNTIYF
TGTGCCAGCAGTTACAACAGGGGGTCAGGAAACACCATATATTTT
>TRBV9|-|TRBJ2-3
CASSVGSRVGDTQYF
TGTGCCAGCAGCGTAGGATCGCGGGTAGGAGATACGCAGTATTTT
>TRBV6-5|-|TRBJ1-6
CASSYSTHQMDSPLHF
TGTGCCAGCAGTTACTCGACGCATCAGATGGATTCACCCCTCCACTTT
>TRBV5-1|-|TRBJ1-1
CASSLAAAGRTEAFF
TGCGCCAGCAGCTTGGCCGCGGCCGGGAGGACTGAAGCTTTCTTT
>TRBV5-1|-|TRBJ1-2
CASSRDIANYGYTF
TGCGCCAGCAGCAGGGACATAGCTAACTATGGCTACACCTTC
>TRBV4-1|TRBD2|TRBJ2-2
CASSQEGPSGANTGELFF
TGCGCCAGCAGCCAAGAGGGGCCTAGCGGAGCCAACACCGGGGAGCTGTTTTTT
>TRBV10-2|-|TRBJ1-1
CASSRGTQNTEAFF
TGCGCCAGCAGCAGAGGGACACAGAACACTGAAGCTTTCTTT
>TRBV6-6|-|TRBJ2-5
CASSLTGRHQETQYF
TGTGCCAGCAGCCTGACAGGAAGACACCAAGAGACCCAGTACTTC
>TRBV19|-|TRBJ2-7
CASTTGTGSSEQYF
TGTGCCAGTACCACCGGCACAGGAAGTAGTGAGCAGTACTTC
>TRBV6-6|-|TRBJ1-1
CASSFGQTGVAFF
TGTGCCAGCAGTTTCGGACAGACTGGTGTGGCTTTCTTT